This passage covers 25 T cell receptor beta chains from one sample sequenced in a study of identifying expanded T cells in peripheral blood. Here immunoSEQ multiplex PCR was the method, and the copy in TCRdb shows in-frame clones only, minus some. The sample gives approximately 100,000 clones, 70% to 90% of which show up once; 3% to 4% is in the top ten. Sequencing was done on a sample of blood. These receptors came from a person aged 18-69 years in good health.

The rearrangement joins TRBV28 to TRBJ1-2; no clear D gene. The CDR3 sequence is 13 residues long. The germline CDR1 and CDR2 sequences are MDHEN and SYDVKM. V gave up 5 bases and J gave up 1 base, with 8 bases separating them. CDR3 in DNA: TGTGCCAGCAGTCTTGAATATAACTATGGCTACACCTTC. Protein: CASSLEYNYGYTF.

The chain links TRBV18 to TRBJ1-4, with D unclear. The germline CDR1 and CDR2 sequences are KGHSH and LQKENI. V was clipped by 1 base and J by 3 bases, with 12 bases between them. The CDR3 has 16 residues. The CDR3 DNA reads as TGTGCCAGCTCACCACTCCGGTCGATGTCTAATGAAAAACTGTTTTTT. This gives the protein CASSPLRSMSNEKLFF. The full variable domain, completed using reference TRBV18 and TRBJ1-4, is NAGVMQNPRHLVRRRGQEARLRCSPMKGHSHVYWYRQLPEEGLKFMVYLQKENIIDESGMPKERFSAEFPKEGPSILRIQQVVRGDSAAYFCASSPLRSMSNEKLFFGSGTQLSVL.

The chain combines TRBV27 with TRBJ2-7; D call uncertain. V lost 0 bases and J lost 3, with 6 bases in between. There are 13 residues in the CDR3. Looked up from germline, CDR1 is MNHEY and CDR2 is SMNVEV (reference sequence). CDR3 amino acids: CASSLSSRYEQYF. The CDR3 DNA follows: TGTGCCAGCAGTTTATCGAGTCGCTACGAGCAGTACTTC.

V is TRBV7-2 and J is TRBJ2-5, with D possibly called TRBD1 or TRBD2 (5 bases each). CDR1 and CDR2 from the germline V gene are SGHTA and FQGNSA. V was clipped by 0 bases and J by 7 bases, with 12 bases between them. The CDR3 sequence is 14 residues long. CDR3 protein: CASSLAGAKGTQYF. In nucleotides, the CDR3 is TGTGCCAGCAGCTTAGCCGGGGCAAAGGGGACCCAGTACTTC.

This sequence joins TRBV4-1 and TRBJ2-2; TRBD1 matches at 11 bases. CDR1 MGHRA and CDR2 YSYEKL come from the germline V gene. With 3 bases clipped from V and 1 base from J, the junction kept 1 base outside the gene matches. The CDR3 runs 16 residues. The DNA of the CDR3 is TGCGCCAGCAGCCAGGGGACAGGGGGGAACACCGGGGAGCTGTTTTTT. Its translation is CASSQGTGGNTGELFF.

The chain has TRBV10-2 and TRBJ2-5; TRBD1 matches at 10 bases. CDR3 size: 15 residues. The trim removed 3 bases at V and 9 bases at J, leaving 10 bases unmatched. The germline V gene has CDR1 WSHSY and CDR2 SAAADI. In nucleotides, the CDR3 is TGCGCCAGCAGTGACCGAACAGACAGGGGGCCGTCCCAGTACTTC. Protein: CASSDRTDRGPSQYF.

V and J are TRBV28 and TRBJ2-7, with D maybe TRBD1 (5 bases). Germline V gene sequence: CDR1 MDHEN, CDR2 SYDVKM. V lost 2 bases and J 1 base, leaving 6 bases between the germline ends. The CDR3 covers 13 residues. CDR3 protein: CASSLGASYEQYF. CDR3 DNA sequence: TGTGCCAGCAGTTTAGGGGCGTCCTACGAGCAGTACTTC.

V is TRBV28 and J is TRBJ1-2; 8 positions agree with TRBD1. Germline CDR1 is MDHEN and CDR2 is SYDVKM. The trim removed 4 bases at V and 7 bases at J, leaving 8 bases unmatched. The CDR3 extends over 14 amino acids. The CDR3 sequence is CASSSRGRGFGYTF. As DNA, the CDR3 is TGTGCCAGCAGTTCCAGGGGGCGCGGGTTTGGCTACACCTTC.

This clone was counted at least ten times. The chain couples TRBV7-9 to TRBJ2-7; D is undetermined. Germline assignment: CDR1 SEHNR and CDR2 FQNEAQ (reference sequence). Between the trimmed V and J ends, which lost 1 base and 3 bases, there was a span of 10 bases. The CDR3 is 14 amino acids. The CDR3 coding sequence is TGTGCCAGCAGCTTAGGTGGAAATTACTACGAGCAGTACTTC. It codes for CASSLGGNYYEQYF.

This chain joins TRBV4-3 and TRBJ2-1, with a possible D match to TRBD1 (6 bases). V lost 3 bases and J lost 3, with 15 bases in between. The CDR3 spans 16 residues. Germline V lookup: CDR1 LGHNA, CDR2 YSLEER. For the CDR3, the DNA is TGCGCCAGCAGCCAGGAATCTTTAGGGGGCTACAATGAGCAGTTCTTC. As protein: CASSQESLGGYNEQFF.

The rearrangement links TRBV18 to TRBJ1-1; possibly TRBD1 for D (6 bases). Per the germline V gene, CDR1 is KGHSH and CDR2 is LQKENI. V was cut by 1 base and J by 3 bases, with 9 bases left in between. This CDR3 contains 14 residues. Written as DNA, the CDR3 is TGTGCCAGCTCACCACAATCAGGGGACACTGAAGCTTTCTTT. Translated, it gives CASSPQSGDTEAFF.

The V gene is TRBV4-1, the J gene TRBJ2-7; D is perhaps TRBD2 (5 bases). CDR3 length equals 15 residues. Trimming stripped 2 bases from V and 0 bases from J, with 11 bases between. The germline CDR1 and CDR2 sequences are MGHRA and YSYEKL. The CDR3 DNA reads as TGCGCCAGCAGCCAATTGGTAGCGTTCTCCTACGAGCAGTACTTC. This gives the protein CASSQLVAFSYEQYF.

This clone was seen more than once but under ten times. V gene TRBV28 combines with J gene TRBJ2-7, with 14 bases fitting TRBD2. With 6 bases clipped from V and 7 bases from J, the junction kept 14 bases outside the gene matches. Germline V gives CDR1 MDHEN, CDR2 SYDVKM. The CDR3 has 17 amino acids. DNA for the CDR3: TGTGCCAGCAGCCAACTCCCGGGACTAGCGGGAGTCAGGGAGCAGTACTTC. Translation: CASSQLPGLAGVREQYF.

The V call is TRBV7-3, the J call TRBJ2-2; 9 bases match TRBD1. V gave up 4 bases and J gave up 3 bases; unmatched junction bases: 3. The CDR3 length is 15 residues. Germline assignment: CDR1 SGHTA and CDR2 FQGTGA. CDR3 in amino acids: CASSSRTGDTGELFF. The CDR3 DNA reads TGTGCCAGCAGCTCCCGGACAGGGGACACCGGGGAGCTGTTTTTT. The full variable domain, completed using reference TRBV7-3 and TRBJ2-2, is GAGVSQTPSNKVTEKGKYVELRCDPISGHTALYWYRQSLGQGPEFLIYFQGTGAADDSGLPNDRFFAVRPEGSVSTLKIQRTERGDSAVYLCASSSRTGDTGELFFGEGSRLTVL.

The chain couples TRBV7-9 to TRBJ2-5; D gene unclear. CDR1 and CDR2 (germline): SEHNR, FQNEAQ (reference sequence). This CDR3 contains 14 residues. Trimming removed 0 bases from V and 2 bases from J, with 7 bases in between. CDR3 region: CASSLAIDQETQYF. The CDR3 DNA is TGTGCCAGCAGCTTAGCTATAGATCAAGAGACCCAGTACTTC. Together with reference TRBV7-9 and TRBJ2-5, the CDR3 gives the full variable domain: DTGVSQNPRHKITKRGQNVTFRCDPISEHNRLYWYRQTLGQGPEFLTYFQNEAQLEKSRLLSDRFSAERPKGSFSTLEIQRTEQGDSAMYLCASSLAIDQETQYFGPGTRLLVL.

A few counts support this clone. The chain joins TRBV19 to TRBJ2-6; the D gene is possibly TRBD2 (5 bases). Between the trimmed V and J ends, which lost 1 base and 1 base, there was a span of 14 bases. The CDR3 totals 18 residues. Germline assignment: CDR1 LNHDA and CDR2 SQIVND (reference sequence). This chain's CDR3 is CASSIGSGADSGANVLTF. The CDR3 nucleotides read TGTGCCAGTAGTATAGGGAGCGGAGCTGATTCTGGGGCCAACGTCCTGACTTTC.

This chain uses TRBV5-4 with TRBJ2-1; a weak D match, TRBD1 (5 bases). Germline values: CDR1 SGHNT, CDR2 YYREEE (reference sequence). Trimming left V 0 bases short and J 6 bases short, with 7 bases between. This CDR3 has 13 residues. CDR3 coding DNA: TGTGCCAGCAGCTTGGTGGGGCCCAATGAGCAGTTCTTC. This encodes CASSLVGPNEQFF.

The chain uses TRBV4-1 and TRBJ2-2; 11 bases map to TRBD2. CDR1 is MGHRA, CDR2 YSYEKL, per germline. CDR3 length: 18 residues. The J segment lost 7 bases and the V segment lost 0 bases, leaving 10 bases of the junction unmatched. The CDR3 reads CASSQELGLAGGSGELFF. The CDR3 DNA reads as TGCGCCAGCAGCCAAGAGCTGGGTCTAGCGGGAGGAAGCGGGGAGCTGTTTTTT.

V gene TRBV19 combines with J gene TRBJ2-3, with 9 bases lining up with TRBD1. Germline assignment: CDR1 LNHDA and CDR2 SQIVND (reference sequence). The CDR3 loop spans 15 amino acids. With 5 bases clipped from V and 2 bases from J, the junction kept 5 bases outside the gene matches. The CDR3 protein is CASSQGQGFTDTQYF. The CDR3 DNA sequence: TGTGCCAGTAGTCAAGGACAGGGGTTCACAGATACGCAGTATTTT.

The chain employs TRBV9 and TRBJ2-7; TRBD2 matches at 8 bases. The CDR3 sequence is 15 residues long. CDR1 is SGDLS, CDR2 YYNGEE, per germline. Unmatched junction bases numbered 10, after V lost 2 bases and J lost 6 bases. CDR3 in DNA: TGTGCCAGCAGCGTGATTCCAGCGGGAGTTGCCGAGCAGTACTTC. Translating gives CASSVIPAGVAEQYF.

The V call is TRBV5-1, the J call TRBJ2-1; TRBD1 agrees at 12 bases. CDR1 and CDR2 from the germline V gene are SGHRS and YFSETQ. V trimming: 3 bases; J trimming: 4 bases; junction bases outside the gene matches: 2. This CDR3 contains 15 residues. Here the CDR3 DNA reads TGCGCCAGCAGCTCGGGACAGGGGGCATACAATGAGCAGTTCTTC. This codes for CASSSGQGAYNEQFF.

V and J are TRBV4-3 and TRBJ1-6, with D unresolved. Trimming took off 0 bases at V and 5 bases at J, with 8 bases between the two ends. The germline gives CDR1 LGHNA, CDR2 YSLEER. The CDR3 loop spans 15 amino acids. The CDR3 here is CASSQDEGHNSPLHF. DNA of the CDR3: TGCGCCAGCAGCCAAGATGAGGGCCATAATTCACCCCTCCACTTT.

The V call is TRBV28, the J call TRBJ1-3, with D unresolved. V lost 2 bases to trimming and J lost 8 bases, with 13 bases between them. Germline V gene sequence: CDR1 MDHEN, CDR2 SYDVKM. The CDR3 has 14 residues. The CDR3 here is CASSLEGVWDTIYF. In nucleotides, the CDR3 is TGTGCCAGCAGTTTAGAGGGTGTTTGGGACACCATATATTTT.

This clone was observed once. The chain links TRBV7-8 to TRBJ2-7, with 7 bases fitting TRBD2. CDR3 length equals 15 residues. Germline values: CDR1 SGHVS, CDR2 FQNEAQ. V was clipped by 2 bases and J by 3 bases; unmatched bases: 7. CDR3 in DNA: TGTGCCAGCAGCTTAAGTGCCGGGGGGATCTACGAGCAGTACTTC. This encodes CASSLSAGGIYEQYF.

The rearrangement uses TRBV10-3 and TRBJ2-5, with D maybe TRBD1 (5 bases). V was cut by 6 bases and J by 3 bases, with 14 bases left in between. This CDR3 has 14 residues. The germline V gene encodes CDR1 ENHRY and CDR2 SYGVKD. CDR3 residues: CAIRAGSLEETQYF. The CDR3, as DNA: TGTGCCATCAGAGCAGGGTCCCTAGAAGAGACCCAGTACTTC.